The TCR beta chain described here comes from a study of cytomegalovirus exposure and HLA in healthy donors. Overall study context: A subsequent analysis reported that the roughly 120 validation repertoires were produced on the same platform that had also been used for the approximately 710 first-cohort repertoires. Study findings and constraints: TCR beta chains numbering under 200 were designated cytomegalovirus-associated. Specificity of three CMV-associated chains for CMV antigens was verified in vitro.

TCRdb's table, derived via immunoSEQ multiplex PCR, lists solely in-frame clones and lacks some. There are 160,000 or so clones in the sample; 70% to 90% occur only once, and just under 3% lies in the top ten. The germline V gene has CDR1 SGHAT and CDR2 FQDESV (reference sequence). The CDR3 length is 13 residues. V lost 2 bases to trimming and J lost 3 bases, with 7 bases between them. With respect to this clone: Its matching antigen is unknown.

The genes are TRBV11-1 and TRBJ1-2; no clear D. The clonotype was recovered from a man in his late teens or twenties in good health and CMV-seronegative. The source material was PBMCs. The CDR3 here is CASSLSDYYGYTF. The CDR3 coding sequence is TGTGCCAGCAGCTTATCGGACTACTATGGCTACACCTTC.